Listed below are T cell receptor beta chains from one sample, sequenced in a study of human T cells and chemical hapten exposure. A single record per CDR3 protein comes from TCRdb applying MiXCR to the RACE reads. The sample consists of 150,000 to 200,000 distinct CDR3 sequences, 28% of them appearing once. The specimen was whole blood, collected in connection with sensitization to the hapten diphenylcyclopropenone (DPC). The receptors originated from a woman between 18 and 29 years old with alopecia areata. Some clones in this sample may be carry-over from other donors' samples. CDR3s include the opening cysteine and the closing phenylalanine or tryptophan. The order of the fields is D gene, V gene, J gene, clone size, CDR3 DNA, CDR3 protein. The D gene is left open where the match is weak. Only part of the rows carry a size: once, few, many, or a class if the clone is expanded.

d_gene: TRBD2; v_gene: TRBV4-3; j_gene: TRBJ2-1; abundance: .; CDR3nt: TGCGCCAGCAGCCGAAACGGACTAGCGGGGTCCTACAATGAGCAGTTCTTC; CDR3aa: CASSRNGLAGSYNEQFF
d_gene: .; v_gene: TRBV28; j_gene: TRBJ2-2; abundance: .; CDR3nt: TGTGCCAGCAGTTTCGGCCTAGTCGGGGAGCTGTTTTTT; CDR3aa: CASSFGLVGELFF
d_gene: TRBD1; v_gene: TRBV6-5; j_gene: TRBJ1-1; abundance: few; CDR3nt: TGTGCCAGCAGGCCCGGACAGGCGAACACTGAAGCTTTCTTT; CDR3aa: CASRPGQANTEAFF
d_gene: TRBD1; v_gene: TRBV9; j_gene: TRBJ2-7; abundance: .; CDR3nt: TGTGCCAGCAAGCCGGGACAGGGGTTTGGGGAGCAGTACTTC; CDR3aa: CASKPGQGFGEQYF
d_gene: .; v_gene: TRBV7-2; j_gene: TRBJ1-3; abundance: .; CDR3nt: TGTGCCAGCAGCTTAAGGCGGGGGCAAGGAAACACCATATATTTT; CDR3aa: CASSLRRGQGNTIYF
d_gene: TRBD1; v_gene: TRBV7-7; j_gene: TRBJ2-5; abundance: .; CDR3nt: TGTGCTAGCAGCTTTCGGACAGGAGAGACCCAGTACTTC; CDR3aa: CASSFRTGETQYF
d_gene: .; v_gene: TRBV2; j_gene: TRBJ1-5; abundance: many; CDR3nt: TGTGCCTCTAGGACTGATAGCAATCAGCCCCAGCATTTT; CDR3aa: CASRTDSNQPQHF
d_gene: .; v_gene: TRBV29-1; j_gene: TRBJ1-2; abundance: .; CDR3nt: TGCAGCGTTCGGAAGATCCTAGACTATGGCTACACCTTC; CDR3aa: CSVRKILDYGYTF
d_gene: .; v_gene: TRBV20-1; j_gene: TRBJ1-1; abundance: few; CDR3nt: TGCAGTGCCGGGAGGGGAGCTGAAGCTTTCTTT; CDR3aa: CSAGRGAEAFF
d_gene: TRBD1; v_gene: TRBV27; j_gene: TRBJ2-2; abundance: .; CDR3nt: TGTGCCAGCAGGGACAGGGCCGGGGAGCTGTTTTTT; CDR3aa: CASRDRAGELFF
d_gene: .; v_gene: TRBV15; j_gene: TRBJ1-5; abundance: .; CDR3nt: TGTGCCACCAGCCATGATAAGGGGGTGGGTCAGCCCCAGCATTTT; CDR3aa: CATSHDKGVGQPQHF
d_gene: .; v_gene: TRBV5-4; j_gene: TRBJ2-7; abundance: .; CDR3nt: TGTGCCAGCAGCTTGGACCCATCATCCTACGAGCAGTACTTC; CDR3aa: CASSLDPSSYEQYF
d_gene: TRBD2; v_gene: TRBV15; j_gene: TRBJ2-1; abundance: .; CDR3nt: TGTGCCACCAGCAGAGGACGGGGGGGACTAGCGGGAGGAACCCCCTACAATGAGCAGTTCTTC; CDR3aa: CATSRGRGGLAGGTPYNEQFF
d_gene: TRBD1; v_gene: TRBV4-1; j_gene: TRBJ2-2; abundance: .; CDR3nt: TGCGCCAGCAGCCAGCCCTTCCGGACAGGGACCGCCGGGGAGCTGTTTTTT; CDR3aa: CASSQPFRTGTAGELFF
d_gene: TRBD2; v_gene: TRBV12-5; j_gene: TRBJ2-1; abundance: .; CDR3nt: TGTGCTAGTGGTTCCTCGCAGGGGCTAGCGGGACCAAAGGATGAGCAGTTCTTC; CDR3aa: CASGSSQGLAGPKDEQFF
d_gene: .; v_gene: TRBV12-3/TRBV12-4; j_gene: TRBJ1-3; abundance: .; CDR3nt: TGTGCCAGCAGTTTAGGGGTTGCTGGAAACACCATATATTTT; CDR3aa: CASSLGVAGNTIYF
d_gene: .; v_gene: TRBV15; j_gene: TRBJ2-3; abundance: .; CDR3nt: TGTGCCACCAGCCCCCACCACCCGGATACGCAGTATTTT; CDR3aa: CATSPHHPDTQYF
d_gene: .; v_gene: TRBV28; j_gene: TRBJ2-7; abundance: many; CDR3nt: TGTGCCAGCAGTTCCGAATACGAGCAGTACTTC; CDR3aa: CASSSEYEQYF
d_gene: .; v_gene: TRBV20-1; j_gene: TRBJ2-7; abundance: .; CDR3nt: TGCAGTGCTAGGGTGTCGGTCGAGCAGTACTTC; CDR3aa: CSARVSVEQYF
d_gene: TRBD2; v_gene: TRBV19; j_gene: TRBJ2-2; abundance: .; CDR3nt: TGTGCCAGTAAACCTAGCGGGGCCACCGGGGAGCTGTTTTTT; CDR3aa: CASKPSGATGELFF
d_gene: .; v_gene: TRBV13; j_gene: TRBJ2-7; abundance: .; CDR3nt: TGTGCCAGCAGCTTAGGGCAGGGACCGACCTACGAGCAGTACTTC; CDR3aa: CASSLGQGPTYEQYF
d_gene: .; v_gene: TRBV6-1; j_gene: TRBJ1-6; abundance: .; CDR3nt: TGTGCCAGCAGAGATGCAGGGATCCTCGGAATAAGTAATTCACCCCTCCACTTT; CDR3aa: CASRDAGILGISNSPLHF
d_gene: .; v_gene: TRBV15; j_gene: TRBJ1-2; abundance: few; CDR3nt: TGTGCCACCAGCGGCAGGGTGGGCTATGGCTACACCTTC; CDR3aa: CATSGRVGYGYTF
d_gene: .; v_gene: TRBV6-2/TRBV6-3; j_gene: TRBJ1-5; abundance: few; CDR3nt: TGTGCCAGCAGTTCGACAGCGTCCCAGCATTTT; CDR3aa: CASSSTASQHF
d_gene: .; v_gene: TRBV27; j_gene: TRBJ1-5; abundance: few; CDR3nt: TGTGCCAGCAGTCTACAGGGAGGTCGGACTAGCAATCAGCCCCAGCATTTT; CDR3aa: CASSLQGGRTSNQPQHF
d_gene: .; v_gene: TRBV20-1; j_gene: TRBJ1-5; abundance: .; CDR3nt: TGCAGTGCTAGAGTAGCTGGGAGGCAGGGAGGACTGAGAAATCAGCCCCAGCATTTT; CDR3aa: CSARVAGRQGGLRNQPQHF
d_gene: .; v_gene: TRBV7-2; j_gene: TRBJ2-7; abundance: few; CDR3nt: TGTGCCAGCAGCTTAGGAGGTTGGATCGAGCAGTACTTC; CDR3aa: CASSLGGWIEQYF
d_gene: .; v_gene: TRBV5-6; j_gene: TRBJ1-5; abundance: few; CDR3nt: TGTGCCAGCAGCTTGGCCGTGGGGGCGCGGGGCAATCAGCCCCAGCATTTT; CDR3aa: CASSLAVGARGNQPQHF